This TCR beta chain is drawn from a study of blood T cell repertoires in COVID-19 (dated by TCRdb to the early 2020s). Turning to the overall study: Samples from collaborators originated in the United States, Italy and Spain and spanned both the acute and convalescent phases of COVID-19. Samples came from the ongoing ImmuneRACE study (first 160 participants) plus 1,254 subjects from 6 global collaborators. The prospective study material was composed of cDNA or gDNA derived from T cells, B-cell-depleted T cells, or PBMCs. Deeply sampled blood TCRbeta repertoires from subjects exposed to, actively infected with, or recovered from COVID-19 were included in the dataset. A de-identified subject ID, COVID-19 status, age in years and sex were almost always included in the sample metadata. A freely available public database, intended as a resource for researchers studying the immune response to SARS-CoV-2, is where the repertoires were released. HLA class I and class II types, where available, came from metadata supplied by the sample provider rather than from assay-based typing.

This clone was seen a handful of times. The target of this receptor is not known. Base-call qualities are not available, and no considerably larger clone is one nucleotide away. Per the germline V gene, SGHVS is the CDR1 and FQNEAQ is the CDR2. Reading from cysteine to phenylalanine, the CDR3 counts 16 amino acids. Of all the DNA, just the CDR3 is kept, 48 bases in frame from base 1. The V end loses 5 bases and the J end loses 5 bases, and a stretch of 18 bases separates them. The immunoSEQ Assay, a bias-controlled multiplex PCR, was used to amplify TCRbeta CDR3 regions from genomic DNA. The paper's processing steps were these. Within the assay, amplification of reference gene primers was used to estimate how many nucleated cells each sample contained. To quantify the absolute abundance of each unique TCRbeta CDR3 rearrangement, sequence reads were collapsed and filtered. For each sample, productive Simpson clonality was calculated as the square root of Simpson's diversity index across productive rearrangements. The source is immuneACCESS, and TCRdb retained only in-frame sequences with V and J called. Part of the clones is not carried over; for the studies checked, unresolved V genes explain less than half of this, and the remainder is unexplained. From that table come the V and J calls and clone size; the DNA was used to work out D and trimming. Within this sample are about 200,000 clones, with about nine tenths of them counted one time only. The ten largest account for around 1.5% of the sample.

Each collaborating institution followed its own protocols to collect whole blood in K2EDTA tubes. For TCRbeta analysis, collaborators shipped samples as frozen whole blood, isolated PBMCs, or DNA extracted from either of those sample types. Overall study results and their limits: How much clinical and demographic metadata was included differed by source and by participant, and the metadata was provided uncurated.

The specimen was peripheral blood. This receptor was obtained from a man younger than 35 with active or convalescent COVID-19. The rearrangement joined TRBV7-8 to TRBJ1-4; no D gene can be assigned with confidence. CDR3 loop: CASSPQRFDGNEKLFF. The sequenced DNA: TGTGCCAGCAGCCCCCAGAGATTCGACGGGAATGAAAAACTGTTTTTT.